Detailed here is one TCR beta chain. This entry belongs to a study of cytomegalovirus exposure and HLA in healthy donors. 13 Jbeta primers and 60 Vbeta primers were used for the PCR. Method: immunoSEQ multiplex PCR; TCRdb's copy keeps in-frame clones and lacks some. The sample table sets out just over 80,000 clones. Sequencing was performed on PBMCs. The TCR originated in a woman aged 25-40 years in good health and CMV-seronegative.

CDR3 amino acids: CASTVGALGAYEQYF. CDR3 DNA: TGTGCCAGCACGGTGGGGGCGTTAGGGGCATACGAGCAGTACTTC. This rearrangement joins TRBV6-6 to TRBJ2-7, with a weak D call TRBD1 (6 bases). The V gene lost 7 bases and the J gene lost 4 bases, with 20 bases spanning the gap. CDR1 is MNHNY, CDR2 SVGAGI, per germline (reference sequence). The length of the CDR3 is 15 residues.